The next 32 T cell receptor beta chains were all read from a single sample in a study of pediatric ulcerative colitis. Profiling relied on immunoSEQ multiplex PCR, and the TCRdb table lists in-frame clones only, not all of them. The sample holds 45,000 to 75,000 clones, about 87% seen once. What was sequenced was blood. The origin of the receptors is a boy between 10 and 17 years old who was a control in a study of pediatric ulcerative colitis.

V is TRBV6-1 and J is TRBJ1-2; 10 positions match TRBD1. The V segment lost 6 bases and the J segment 6 bases; nucleotides outside the gene matches: 4. From germline, CDR1 is MNHNS and CDR2 SASEGT. The CDR3 consists of 13 residues. The CDR3 sequence is CASSSGTGDGYTF. DNA for the CDR3: TGTGCCAGCAGCTCTGGGACAGGGGATGGCTACACCTTC.

The chain links TRBV6-4 to TRBJ2-6; D possibly corresponds to TRBD2 (6 bases). There are 15 residues in the CDR3. V gave up 5 bases and J gave up 2 bases, with 10 bases separating them. The germline CDR1 and CDR2 sequences are MRHNA and SNTAGT. CDR3: CASSPEGAGANVLTF. The CDR3 nucleotides read TGTGCCAGCAGTCCGGAGGGCGCTGGGGCCAACGTCCTGACTTTC.

A few counts support this clone. V usage is TRBV7-3 and J usage is TRBJ1-5; D uncertain. Deletions cut 5 bases from V and 1 base from J, with 6 bases between. CDR1 and CDR2 from the germline V gene are SGHTA and FQGTGA. This CDR3 comprises 13 residues. The CDR3 nucleotides are TGTGCCAGCAGCATGGACAGCAATCAGCCCCAGCATTTT. Translated, it gives CASSMDSNQPQHF.

CDR3 loop: CASSLELANEQFF. CDR3 DNA: TGTGCCAGCAGCCTCGAACTAGCCAATGAGCAGTTCTTC. The chain couples TRBV7-1 to TRBJ2-1; tentatively, D is TRBD2 (6 bases). TRBV7-1 is sorted into the ORF group, with uncertain function. The CDR3 is 13 residues long. V lost 5 bases to trimming and J lost 6 bases, with 11 bases between them.

The rearrangement joins TRBV19 to TRBJ1-1; 10 bases are shared with TRBD1. Germline CDR1 and CDR2: LNHDA and SQIVND (reference sequence). The CDR3 consists of 16 residues. Trimming took 3 bases from V and 0 from J; bases not matched to a gene: 4. The CDR3 protein is CASSIGTGDMNTEAFF. As DNA, the CDR3 is TGTGCCAGTAGTATTGGGACAGGGGATATGAACACTGAAGCTTTCTTT.

The chain recombines TRBV4-1 with TRBJ2-1; 8 nucleotides match TRBD2. Germline lookup yields CDR1 MGHRA and CDR2 YSYEKL. The CDR3 length is 15 residues. V gave up 4 bases and J gave up 3 bases; unmatched junction bases: 5. The CDR3 coding sequence is TGCGCCAGCAGCCCAGCGGGGGAGGTCTACAATGAGCAGTTCTTC. As protein: CASSPAGEVYNEQFF.

The gene calls are TRBV6-1 and TRBJ2-3; no firm D call. Germline CDR1 reads MNHNS; CDR2 reads SASEGT. This CDR3 spans 13 amino acids. The V gene lost 7 bases and the J gene lost 2 bases, with 10 bases spanning the gap. Here the CDR3 reads CASTLVFTDTQYF. CDR3 DNA sequence: TGTGCCAGCACCCTGGTCTTCACAGATACGCAGTATTTT.

V gene TRBV28 combines with J gene TRBJ2-7, with 7 bases aligning to TRBD2. Trimming removed 5 bases from V and 4 bases from J; junction bases left unmatched: 11. Per the germline V gene, CDR1 is MDHEN and CDR2 is SYDVKM. CDR3 length: 15 amino acids. The CDR3 spells CASSPPGGKTYEQYF. The CDR3 coding sequence is TGTGCCAGCAGTCCCCCCGGGGGGAAAACTTACGAGCAGTACTTC.

This chain connects TRBV14 to TRBJ2-5, with 9 bases aligning to TRBD2. The J segment lost 5 bases and the V segment lost 0 bases, leaving 10 bases of the junction unmatched. CDR1 is SGHDN and CDR2 is FVKESK in the germline V gene. The CDR3 length is 17 residues. CDR3 bases: TGTGCCAGCAGCCAAGATCGGCGCGGGAGGGCCCTTGAGACCCAGTACTTC. This encodes CASSQDRRGRALETQYF.

The J gene is TRBJ2-7, the V gene TRBV7-2; D unresolved. The germline gives CDR1 SGHTA, CDR2 FQGNSA. The CDR3 runs 13 residues. Trimming stripped 1 base from V and 4 bases from J, with 8 bases between. CDR3 sequence (DNA): TGTGCCAGCAGCTTAGGTCCAAGTTACGAGCAGTACTTC. It yields the protein CASSLGPSYEQYF.

The V call is TRBV30, the J call TRBJ2-7; D ambiguous. Germline loops: CDR1 GTSNPN, CDR2 SVGIG (reference sequence). V was shortened by 3 bases and J by 4 bases, with 7 bases between the two germline ends. This CDR3 is 11 amino acids long. In nucleotides, the CDR3 is TGTGCCTGGAGACAAGCATACGAGCAGTACTTC. Translating gives CAWRQAYEQYF.

This rearrangement joins TRBV19 to TRBJ2-6; 7 positions agree with TRBD1. This CDR3 has 16 residues. Germline V gene lookup returns CDR1 LNHDA and CDR2 SQIVND (reference sequence). Trimming took 4 bases from V and 3 from J; bases not matched to a gene: 6. CDR3 amino acids: CASSTATGFGANVLTF. The CDR3 bases are TGTGCCAGTAGTACCGCGACAGGGTTTGGGGCCAACGTCCTGACTTTC.

This clone has more than one count but fewer than ten. The DNA of the CDR3 is TGTGCCAGCACTTACAGAAATCAGCCCCAGCATTTT. This encodes CASTYRNQPQHF. V gene TRBV21-1 combines with J gene TRBJ1-5; the tabulated D call, TRBD1, remains unverified against the DNA. TRBV21-1 is given as a pseudogene. CDR3 length: 12 amino acids.

This chain joins TRBV19 and TRBJ1-4; 8 nucleotides match TRBD1. Per germline, CDR1 LNHDA and CDR2 SQIVND (reference sequence). With V trimmed by 3 bases and J by 8 bases, 17 bases remained unmatched. The CDR3 has 18 residues. The CDR3 DNA follows: TGTGCCAGTAGTATCGGTCGGACAGGGCCCAGCGGGGGGGAAAAACTGTTTTTT. Its translation is CASSIGRTGPSGGEKLFF. Looking up the rest from reference TRBV19 and TRBJ1-4 gives the full variable domain: DGGITQSPKYLFRKEGQNVTLSCEQNLNHDAMYWYRQDPGQGLRLIYYSQIVNDFQKGDIAEGYSVSREKKESFPLTVTSAQKNPTAFYLCASSIGRTGPSGGEKLFFGSGTQLSVL.

The chain has TRBV28 and TRBJ2-7; D ambiguous. The CDR3 is 14 residues long. CDR1 is MDHEN, CDR2 SYDVKM, per germline. The ends were cut back, 6 bases at V and 6 bases at J, with 18 bases in the middle. CDR3 sequence (DNA): TGTGCCAGCAGGGAACAGACAAGCCGCGGCGAGCAGTACTTC. This gives the protein CASREQTSRGEQYF.

The chain employs TRBV11-3 and TRBJ1-1; D is uncertain. The CDR3 is made up of 15 amino acids. The V end lost 1 base, the J end lost 0 bases, and 9 bases lay between the germline ends. Germline CDR1 is SGHNT and CDR2 is YENEEA. For the CDR3, the DNA is TGTGCCAGCAGCTTAGGGGGAGGAATGAACACTGAAGCTTTCTTT. As protein: CASSLGGGMNTEAFF.

V usage is TRBV19 and J usage is TRBJ1-2, with D unresolved. Trimming removed 3 bases from V and 8 bases from J, with 28 bases in between. This CDR3 has 18 amino acids. CDR1 LNHDA and CDR2 SQIVND come from the germline V gene (reference sequence). CDR3 DNA: TGTGCCAGTAGTATCACCCCTCCACGGGAGGAGCACCATGTAGGCTACACCTTC. This translates into CASSITPPREEHHVGYTF.

The chain's CDR3 is CAISEDDGQPQHF. CDR3 bases: TGTGCCATCAGTGAGGACGATGGTCAGCCCCAGCATTTT. The chain combines TRBV10-3 with TRBJ1-5; D is ambiguous. This CDR3 region has 13 residues. Germline CDR1 ENHRY, CDR2 SYGVKD. V was trimmed by 2 bases and J by 6 bases, leaving 8 bases between them.

The chain uses TRBV7-2 and TRBJ2-7; no clear D gene. CDR1 and CDR2 (germline): SGHTA, FQGNSA. This CDR3 spans 11 amino acids. Trimming shortened V by 3 bases and J by 6 bases, and 6 bases separated the two germline ends. Here the CDR3 DNA reads TGTGCCAGCAGCTTGGGCCTCGAGCAGTACTTC. Translation gives CASSLGLEQYF.

The V call is TRBV7-2, the J call TRBJ2-1; 12 nucleotides line up with TRBD2. CDR3 size: 18 residues. The V and J ends lost 2 bases and 4 bases, in that order; junction bases with no gene match: 9. Germline V gene sequence: CDR1 SGHTA, CDR2 FQGNSA. The CDR3 here is CASSLPSGGDSGYNEQFF. The CDR3 DNA reads as TGTGCCAGCAGCTTACCTAGCGGGGGGGACTCAGGATACAATGAGCAGTTCTTC.

This clone was counted a single time. The rearrangement uses TRBV5-1 and TRBJ2-5, with D possibly being TRBD2 (6 bases). There are 19 residues in the CDR3. V was cut by 2 bases and J by 5 bases, with 28 bases left in between. Germline V CDR1 and CDR2: SGHRS, YFSETQ. CDR3 loop: CASSFGWRRVDGGRETQYF. Here the CDR3 DNA reads TGCGCCAGCAGCTTTGGTTGGCGTAGGGTGGACGGGGGACGTGAGACCCAGTACTTC.

This chain links TRBV19 with TRBJ2-2, with TRBD1 as a possible D gene (6 bases). Germline CDR1 LNHDA, CDR2 SQIVND (reference sequence). This CDR3 comprises 19 residues. Trimming pared 1 base from V and 2 bases from J, leaving 20 bases between. The CDR3 DNA sequence: TGTGCCAGTAGTATAGTGTGGGCGCAGGGGATCTTAAACACCGGGGAGCTGTTTTTT. Protein sequence: CASSIVWAQGILNTGELFF. Full variable domain (outside the CDR3, taken from reference TRBV19 and TRBJ2-2): DGGITQSPKYLFRKEGQNVTLSCEQNLNHDAMYWYRQDPGQGLRLIYYSQIVNDFQKGDIAEGYSVSREKKESFPLTVTSAQKNPTAFYLCASSIVWAQGILNTGELFFGEGSRLTVL.

This chain joins TRBV5-6 and TRBJ1-1, with D maybe TRBD1 (5 bases). The CDR3 has 12 residues. The germline gives CDR1 SGHDT, CDR2 YYEEEE. V shed 1 base and J shed 11 bases, with 12 bases lying between them. The CDR3 spells CASSLLGATAFF. The CDR3 nucleotides read TGTGCCAGCAGCTTGTTAGGGGCAACGGCTTTCTTT. The full variable domain, its missing parts supplied by reference TRBV5-6 and TRBJ1-1, is DAGVTQSPTHLIKTRGQQVTLRCSPKSGHDTVSWYQQALGQGPQFIFQYYEEEERQRGNFPDRFSGHQFPNYSSELNVNALLLGDSALYLCASSLLGATAFFGQGTRLTVV.

The chain is built from TRBV6-6 and TRBJ1-5; D is ambiguous. With 2 bases removed from V and 0 bases from J, the gap between germline ends came to 11 bases. The germline V gene encodes CDR1 MNHNY and CDR2 SVGAGI (reference sequence). This CDR3 has 16 residues. CDR3 residues: CASSYGYIRSNQPQHF. The CDR3 nucleotides read TGTGCCAGCAGTTACGGCTACATCCGTAGCAATCAGCCCCAGCATTTT.

This chain connects TRBV9 to TRBJ2-3; D unclear. The CDR3 is made up of 14 amino acids. V shed 2 bases and J shed 6 bases, with 13 bases lying between them. Germline V CDR1 and CDR2: SGDLS, YYNGEE. The CDR3 coding sequence is TGTGCCAGCAGCGTTGCCCGGAATACGGATACGCAGTATTTT. Translated, it gives CASSVARNTDTQYF. Filled out from reference TRBV9 and TRBJ2-3, the complete variable domain reads DSGVTQTPKHLITATGQRVTLRCSPRSGDLSVYWYQQSLDQGLQFLIQYYNGEERAKGNILERFSAQQFPDLHSELNLSSLELGDSALYFCASSVARNTDTQYFGPGTRLTVL.

The chain has TRBV15 and TRBJ1-2, with D maybe TRBD1 (6 bases). The germline gives CDR1 LNHNV, CDR2 YYDKDF (reference sequence). The CDR3 covers 14 residues. V was pared by 3 bases and J by 8 bases, with 16 bases between. The CDR3 DNA sequence: TGTGCCACCAGCAGGACCGAAGGGGGTGGAGGCTACACCTTC. Encoded protein: CATSRTEGGGGYTF.

V gene TRBV5-8 combines with J gene TRBJ2-7, with D maybe TRBD2 (7 bases). V lost 4 bases and J lost 6, with 17 bases in between. This CDR3 region has 14 residues. Per the germline V gene, CDR1 is SGHTS and CDR2 is YDEGEE. The CDR3 region has the DNA TGTGCCAGCAGCCAGAGTGGGGGGGCCTTCGAGCAGTACTTC. It is translated as CASSQSGGAFEQYF.

The chain recombines TRBV30 with TRBJ2-7, with D unresolved. The CDR3 is made up of 11 amino acids. Germline V gene sequence: CDR1 GTSNPN, CDR2 SVGIG (reference sequence). Trimming cost V 2 bases and J 2 bases, with 4 bases left between them. CDR3 sequence reads: CAWSSTYEQYF. CDR3 in DNA: TGTGCCTGGAGTTCAACCTACGAGCAGTACTTC. Full variable domain (remainder filled in from reference TRBV30 and TRBJ2-7): SQTIHQWPATLVQPVGSPLSLECTVEGTSNPNLYWYRQAAGRGLQLLFYSVGIGQISSEVPQNLSASRPQDRQFILSSKKLLLSDSGFYLCAWSSTYEQYFGPGTRLTVT.

The chain is built from TRBV4-1 and TRBJ2-7, with D uncertain. The CDR3 spans 13 residues. Germline CDR1 and CDR2: MGHRA and YSYEKL. V lost 0 bases and J lost 6, with 9 bases in between. The CDR3 loop reads CASSQDWPGEQYF. The DNA for the CDR3 is TGCGCCAGCAGCCAAGATTGGCCAGGCGAGCAGTACTTC.

V usage is TRBV2 and J usage is TRBJ1-1; TRBD1 might be the D (5 bases). Looked up from germline, CDR1 is SNHLY and CDR2 is FYNNEI. V lost 6 bases, J lost 0 bases, and 20 bases lay in between. The CDR3 spans 17 residues. The CDR3 sequence is CASREQAGRLMNTEAFF. CDR3 DNA: TGTGCCAGCAGAGAACAAGCGGGACGGCTCATGAACACTGAAGCTTTCTTT.

CDR3 in amino acids: CASSRQGPPDTQYF. DNA for the CDR3: TGTGCCAGCAGTCGGCAGGGGCCCCCCGATACGCAGTATTTT. This chain uses TRBV6-5 with TRBJ2-3; tentative D call: TRBD1 (6 bases). The CDR3 is made up of 14 amino acids. V lost 5 bases, J lost 6 bases, and 15 bases lay in between. Germline assignment: CDR1 MNHEY and CDR2 SVGAGI.

The rearrangement joins TRBV27 to TRBJ2-3; no definite D call. The CDR3 extends over 14 amino acids. Trimming shortened V by 3 bases and J by 2 bases, and 9 bases separated the two germline ends. Germline values: CDR1 MNHEY, CDR2 SMNVEV (reference sequence). CDR3 sequence reads: CASSFSLDTDTQYF. Written as DNA, the CDR3 is TGTGCCAGCAGTTTCTCACTCGACACAGATACGCAGTATTTT.